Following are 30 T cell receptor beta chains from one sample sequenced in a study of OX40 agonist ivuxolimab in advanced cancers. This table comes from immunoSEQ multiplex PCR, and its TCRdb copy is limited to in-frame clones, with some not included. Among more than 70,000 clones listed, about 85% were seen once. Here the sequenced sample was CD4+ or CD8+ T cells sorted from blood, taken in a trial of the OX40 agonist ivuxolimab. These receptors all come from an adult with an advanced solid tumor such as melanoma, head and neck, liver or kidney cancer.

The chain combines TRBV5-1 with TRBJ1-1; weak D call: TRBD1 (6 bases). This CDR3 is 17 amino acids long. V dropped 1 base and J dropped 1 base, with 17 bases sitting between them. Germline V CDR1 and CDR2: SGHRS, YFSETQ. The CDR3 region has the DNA TGCGCCAGCAGCTTGTGGCCCTCGACAGGCGGGAACACTGAAGCTTTCTTT. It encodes CASSLWPSTGGNTEAFF.

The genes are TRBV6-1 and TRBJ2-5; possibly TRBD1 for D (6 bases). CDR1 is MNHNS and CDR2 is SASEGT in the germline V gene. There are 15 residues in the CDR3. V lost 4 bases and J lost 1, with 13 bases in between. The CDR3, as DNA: TGTGCCAGCAGTGCAGGGGCGGCGGGCCAAGAGACCCAGTACTTC. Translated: CASSAGAAGQETQYF.

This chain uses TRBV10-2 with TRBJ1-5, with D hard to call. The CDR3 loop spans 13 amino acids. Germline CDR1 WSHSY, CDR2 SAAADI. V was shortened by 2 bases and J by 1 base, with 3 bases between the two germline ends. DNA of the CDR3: TGCGCCAGCAGTGAGCAGAGCAATCAGCCCCAGCATTTT. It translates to CASSEQSNQPQHF.

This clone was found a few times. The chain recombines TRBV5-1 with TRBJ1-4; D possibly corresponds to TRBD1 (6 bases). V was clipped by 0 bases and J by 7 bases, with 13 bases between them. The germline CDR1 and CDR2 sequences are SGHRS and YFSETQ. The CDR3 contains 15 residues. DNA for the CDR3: TGCGCCAGCAGCTTGGGCTGGGGGCGAGGTGAAAAACTGTTTTTT. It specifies CASSLGWGRGEKLFF.

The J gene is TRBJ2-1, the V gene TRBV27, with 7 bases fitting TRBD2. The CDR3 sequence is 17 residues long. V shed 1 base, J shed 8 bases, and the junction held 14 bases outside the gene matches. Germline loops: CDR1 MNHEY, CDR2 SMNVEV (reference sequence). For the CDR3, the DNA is TGTGCCAGCAGTTTATATCCCCGCTTAGCGGGTATGGATGAGCAGTTCTTC. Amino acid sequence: CASSLYPRLAGMDEQFF.

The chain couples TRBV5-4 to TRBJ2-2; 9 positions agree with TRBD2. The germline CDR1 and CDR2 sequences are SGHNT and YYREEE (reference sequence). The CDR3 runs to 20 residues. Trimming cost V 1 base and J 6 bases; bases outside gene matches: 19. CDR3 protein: CASSLWASGIYMGPPGELFF. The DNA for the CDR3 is TGTGCCAGCAGCTTGTGGGCTAGCGGGATATACATGGGCCCACCCGGGGAGCTGTTTTTT.

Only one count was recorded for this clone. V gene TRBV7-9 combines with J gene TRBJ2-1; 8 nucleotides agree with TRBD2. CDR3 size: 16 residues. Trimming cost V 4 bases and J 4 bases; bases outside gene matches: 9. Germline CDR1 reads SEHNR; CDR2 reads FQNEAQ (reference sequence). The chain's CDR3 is CASSSGGGTKYNEQFF. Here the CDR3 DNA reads TGTGCCAGCAGCTCCGGGGGGGGCACAAAGTACAATGAGCAGTTCTTC.

In DNA, the CDR3 is TGTGCCAGCAGTCCAAACACCATGAACACTGAAGCTTTCTTT. Translated: CASSPNTMNTEAFF. The chain has TRBV27 and TRBJ1-1, with D hard to call. The CDR3 runs to 14 residues. The V gene lost 5 bases and the J gene lost 0 bases, with 10 bases spanning the gap. Germline assignment: CDR1 MNHEY and CDR2 SMNVEV (reference sequence).

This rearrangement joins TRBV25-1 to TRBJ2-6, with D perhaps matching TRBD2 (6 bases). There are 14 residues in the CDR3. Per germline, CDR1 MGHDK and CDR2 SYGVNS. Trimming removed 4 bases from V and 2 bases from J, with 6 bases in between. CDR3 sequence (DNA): TGTGCCAGCAGTGGGAGGGCTGGGGCCAACGTCCTGACTTTC. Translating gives CASSGRAGANVLTF.

The CDR3 region is CASSPRMVNGYTF. CDR3 nucleotide sequence: TGTGCCAGCAGCCCAAGGATGGTGAATGGCTACACCTTC. This chain connects TRBV7-2 to TRBJ1-2; D not resolved. The length of the CDR3 is 13 residues. Germline V lookup: CDR1 SGHTA, CDR2 FQGNSA. With 5 bases removed from V and 6 bases from J, the gap between germline ends came to 13 bases.

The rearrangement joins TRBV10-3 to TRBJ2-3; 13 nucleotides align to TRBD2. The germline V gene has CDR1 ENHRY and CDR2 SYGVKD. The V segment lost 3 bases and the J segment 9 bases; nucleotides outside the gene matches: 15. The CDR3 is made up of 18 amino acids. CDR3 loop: CAISDYDSGTSGVGTQYF. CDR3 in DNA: TGTGCCATCAGTGACTACGATTCCGGGACTAGCGGGGTGGGGACGCAGTATTTT.

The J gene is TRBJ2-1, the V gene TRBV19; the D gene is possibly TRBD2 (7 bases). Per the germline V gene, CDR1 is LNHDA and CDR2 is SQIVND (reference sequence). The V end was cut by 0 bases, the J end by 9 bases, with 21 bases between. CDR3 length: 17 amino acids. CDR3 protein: CASSIDLGGGSGIEQFF. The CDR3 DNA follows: TGTGCCAGTAGTATAGATCTGGGAGGGGGGAGCGGGATTGAGCAGTTCTTC.

This CDR3 reads CASRRTGNYGYTF. Here the CDR3 DNA reads TGTGCCAGCAGAAGGACAGGGAACTATGGCTACACCTTC. V usage is TRBV27 and J usage is TRBJ1-2; 8 nucleotides line up with TRBD1. The V gene's germline CDR1 is MNHEY and CDR2 SMNVEV (reference sequence). This CDR3 contains 13 residues. V shed 6 bases, J shed 2 bases, and the junction held 2 bases outside the gene matches.

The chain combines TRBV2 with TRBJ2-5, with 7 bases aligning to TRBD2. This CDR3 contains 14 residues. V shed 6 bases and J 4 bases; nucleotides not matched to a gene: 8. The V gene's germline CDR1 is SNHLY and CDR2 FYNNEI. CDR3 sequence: CASSGWTSRETQYF. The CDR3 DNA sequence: TGTGCCAGCAGCGGTTGGACTAGTAGAGAGACCCAGTACTTC.

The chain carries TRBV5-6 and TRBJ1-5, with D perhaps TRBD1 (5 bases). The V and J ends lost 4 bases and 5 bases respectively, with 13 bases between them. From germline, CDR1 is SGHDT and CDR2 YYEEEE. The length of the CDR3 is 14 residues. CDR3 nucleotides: TGTGCCAGCAGCCCGAGGTGGGGGGATCAGCCCCAGCATTTT. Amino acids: CASSPRWGDQPQHF.

The CDR3 protein is CASSILPGQGWSPLHF. Here the CDR3 DNA reads TGTGCCAGCAGCATATTACCGGGACAGGGGTGGTCACCCCTCCACTTT. This chain connects TRBV7-8 to TRBJ1-6, with 10 bases identical to TRBD1. CDR3 length: 16 amino acids. V shed 5 bases, J shed 10 bases, and the junction held 11 bases outside the gene matches. CDR1 and CDR2 (germline): SGHVS, FQNEAQ.

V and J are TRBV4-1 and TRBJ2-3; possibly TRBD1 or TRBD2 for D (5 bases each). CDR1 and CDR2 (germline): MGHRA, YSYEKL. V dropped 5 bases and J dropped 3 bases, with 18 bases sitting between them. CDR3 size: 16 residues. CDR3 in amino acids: CASSFTGLGMTDTQYF. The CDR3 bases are TGCGCCAGCAGCTTCACAGGACTGGGTATGACAGATACGCAGTATTTT.

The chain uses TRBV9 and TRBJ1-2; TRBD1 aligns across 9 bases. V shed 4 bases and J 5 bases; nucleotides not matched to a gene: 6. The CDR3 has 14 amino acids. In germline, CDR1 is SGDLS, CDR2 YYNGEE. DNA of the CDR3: TGTGCCAGCAGCCGGACAGGGGAGTGGTATGGCTACACCTTC. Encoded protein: CASSRTGEWYGYTF.

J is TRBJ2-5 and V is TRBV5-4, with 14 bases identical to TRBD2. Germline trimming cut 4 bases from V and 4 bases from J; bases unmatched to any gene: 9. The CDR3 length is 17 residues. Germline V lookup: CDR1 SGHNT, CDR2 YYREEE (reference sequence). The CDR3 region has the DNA TGTGCCAGCAGCGGAAAGACTAGCGGGGGGGGGTTAGAGACCCAGTACTTC. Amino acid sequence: CASSGKTSGGGLETQYF. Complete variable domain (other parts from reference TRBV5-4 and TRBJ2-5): ETGVTQSPTHLIKTRGQQVTLRCSSQSGHNTVSWYQQALGQGPQFIFQYYREEENGRGNFPPRFSGLQFPNYSSELNVNALELDDSALYLCASSGKTSGGGLETQYFGPGTRLLVL.

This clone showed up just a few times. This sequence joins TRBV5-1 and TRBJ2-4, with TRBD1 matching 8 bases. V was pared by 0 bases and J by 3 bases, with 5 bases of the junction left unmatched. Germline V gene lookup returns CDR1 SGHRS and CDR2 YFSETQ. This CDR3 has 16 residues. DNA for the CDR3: TGCGCCAGCAGCTTGGACCCCACAGGGGGCAAAAACATTCAGTACTTC. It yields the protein CASSLDPTGGKNIQYF.

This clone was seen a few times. CDR3 in DNA: TGTGCCAGCAGGGGGGACAGCTTCTACGAGCAGTACTTC. Translating it yields CASRGDSFYEQYF. The V and J genes are TRBV2 and TRBJ2-7; TRBD1 matches at 7 bases. The CDR3 loop spans 13 amino acids. The V gene's germline CDR1 is SNHLY and CDR2 FYNNEI. J lost 3 bases, V lost 6 bases, and 5 bases had no gene match.

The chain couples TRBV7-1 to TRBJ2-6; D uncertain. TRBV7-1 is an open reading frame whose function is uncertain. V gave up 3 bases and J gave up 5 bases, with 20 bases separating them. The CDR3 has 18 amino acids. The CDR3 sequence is CASSSYGSSQSRANVLTF. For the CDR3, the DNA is TGTGCCAGCAGCTCTTACGGCAGCTCACAAAGTCGGGCCAACGTCCTGACTTTC.

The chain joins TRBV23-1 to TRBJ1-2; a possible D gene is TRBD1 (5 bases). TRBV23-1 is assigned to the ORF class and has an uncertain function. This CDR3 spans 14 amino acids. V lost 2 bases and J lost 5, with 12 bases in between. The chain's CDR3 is CASSQPGRGYGYTF. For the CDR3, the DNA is TGCGCCAGCAGTCAACCCGGGCGGGGGTATGGCTACACCTTC.

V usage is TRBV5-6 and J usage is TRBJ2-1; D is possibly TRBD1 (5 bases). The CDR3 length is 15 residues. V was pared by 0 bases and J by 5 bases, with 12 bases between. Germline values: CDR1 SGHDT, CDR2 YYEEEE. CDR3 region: CASSLDRGRNNEQFF. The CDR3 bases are TGTGCCAGCAGCTTGGATAGGGGAAGGAACAATGAGCAGTTCTTC. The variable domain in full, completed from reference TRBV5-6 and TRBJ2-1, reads DAGVTQSPTHLIKTRGQQVTLRCSPKSGHDTVSWYQQALGQGPQFIFQYYEEEERQRGNFPDRFSGHQFPNYSSELNVNALLLGDSALYLCASSLDRGRNNEQFFGPGTRLTVL.

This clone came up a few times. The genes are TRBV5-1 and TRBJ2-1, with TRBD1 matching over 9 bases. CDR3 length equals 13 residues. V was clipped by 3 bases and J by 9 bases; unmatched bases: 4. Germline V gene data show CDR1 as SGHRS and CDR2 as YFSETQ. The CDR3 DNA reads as TGCGCCAGCAGCTGGACAGGGGTAGGTGAGCAGTTCTTC. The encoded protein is CASSWTGVGEQFF.

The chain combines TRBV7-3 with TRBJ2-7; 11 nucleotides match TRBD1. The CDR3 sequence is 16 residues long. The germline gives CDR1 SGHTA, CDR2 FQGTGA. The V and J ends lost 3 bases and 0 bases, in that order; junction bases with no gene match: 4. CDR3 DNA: TGTGCCAGCAGCTTGTCCGGGACAGGGGGCTCCTACGAGCAGTACTTC. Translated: CASSLSGTGGSYEQYF. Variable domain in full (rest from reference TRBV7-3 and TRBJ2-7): GAGVSQTPSNKVTEKGKYVELRCDPISGHTALYWYRQSLGQGPEFLIYFQGTGAADDSGLPNDRFFAVRPEGSVSTLKIQRTERGDSAVYLCASSLSGTGGSYEQYFGPGTRLTVT.

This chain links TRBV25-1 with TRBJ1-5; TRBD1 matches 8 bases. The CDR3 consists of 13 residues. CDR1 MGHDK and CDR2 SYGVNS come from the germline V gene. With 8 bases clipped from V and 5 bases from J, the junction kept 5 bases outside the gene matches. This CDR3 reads CASEGTGYQPQHF. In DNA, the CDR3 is TGTGCCAGCGAGGGGACAGGATATCAGCCCCAGCATTTT.

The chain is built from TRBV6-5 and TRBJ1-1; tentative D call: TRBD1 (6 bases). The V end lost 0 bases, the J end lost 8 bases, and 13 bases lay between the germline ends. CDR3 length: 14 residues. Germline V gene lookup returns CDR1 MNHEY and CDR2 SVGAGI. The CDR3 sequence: CASSYSYRAAEAFF. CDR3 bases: TGTGCCAGCAGTTACTCGTACAGGGCAGCCGAAGCTTTCTTT.

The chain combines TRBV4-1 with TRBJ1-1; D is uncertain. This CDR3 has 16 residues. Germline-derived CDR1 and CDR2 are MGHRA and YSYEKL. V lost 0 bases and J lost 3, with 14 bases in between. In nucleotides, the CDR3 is TGCGCCAGCAGCCAAGATAGGGTGGGGATATACACTGAAGCTTTCTTT. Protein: CASSQDRVGIYTEAFF.

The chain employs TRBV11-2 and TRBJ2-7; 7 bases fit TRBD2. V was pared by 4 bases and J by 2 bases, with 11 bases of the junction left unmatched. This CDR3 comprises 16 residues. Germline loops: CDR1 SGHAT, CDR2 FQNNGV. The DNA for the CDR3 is TGTGCCAGCAGCTCCTATGGTCATGGGAGGGCCTACGAGCAGTACTTC. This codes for CASSSYGHGRAYEQYF.